Shown below are 30 T cell receptor beta chains from a single sample sequenced in a study of shared clonotypes between healthy human individuals. The assay was immunoSEQ multiplex PCR, and TCRdb's table has in-frame clones only and misses some. This sample has roughly 2.5 million clones, with just over 90% found just once. The sequenced sample consisted of naive CD4+ T cells sorted from blood. The subset is: CD45RA+ positively selected. The receptors shown here come from a man aged 18 to 35 in good health.

This clone appeared once. The chain recombines TRBV5-1 with TRBJ2-6, with D perhaps matching TRBD1 (5 bases). The CDR3 is 14 residues long. V lost 3 bases to trimming and J lost 3 bases, with 7 bases between them. CDR1 is SGHRS, CDR2 YFSETQ, per germline. The CDR3 DNA is TGCGCCAGCAGCTCCAGGGTTGGGGCCAACGTCCTGACTTTC. This sequence encodes CASSSRVGANVLTF.

A remark on this clone: This CDR3 is also generated by other DNA sequences in the sample. The CDR3 bases are TGTGCCAGCAGCTTAGTGACAGGGGAAGAGACCCAGTACTTC. Protein product: CASSLVTGEETQYF. The chain is built from TRBV7-9 and TRBJ2-5; 8 nucleotides line up with TRBD1. From germline, CDR1 is SEHNR and CDR2 FQNEAQ (reference sequence). V dropped 1 base and J dropped 3; count of bases not matched to a gene: 1. CDR3 length equals 14 residues.

The gene calls are TRBV10-3 and TRBJ2-3; a possible D gene is TRBD1 (6 bases). Germline CDR1 is ENHRY and CDR2 is SYGVKD. This CDR3 region has 14 residues. Trimming removed 10 bases at V and 1 base at J, with 15 bases between. The CDR3 loop reads CATEGGDGTDTQYF. The CDR3 nucleotides read TGTGCCACCGAAGGGGGTGACGGCACAGATACGCAGTATTTT.

The table lists this clone with a count of one. This sequence joins TRBV6-6 and TRBJ1-5; 7 bases line up with TRBD1. Germline-derived CDR1 and CDR2 are MNHNY and SVGAGI (reference sequence). The CDR3 is made up of 15 amino acids. J gave up 3 bases and V 10 bases, and 12 bases lay outside the gene matches. CDR3 region: CATRKVDRDNQPQHF. CDR3 DNA: TGTGCCACCAGAAAAGTAGACAGGGACAATCAGCCCCAGCATTTT.

The chain recombines TRBV2 with TRBJ2-7, with TRBD1 as a possible D gene (5 bases). The ends were cut back, 4 bases at V and 2 bases at J, with 9 bases in the middle. The CDR3 is 13 residues long. Germline lookup yields CDR1 SNHLY and CDR2 FYNNEI. The CDR3 loop reads CASSVTDTYEQYF. The CDR3 nucleotides read TGTGCCAGCAGTGTGACAGACACCTACGAGCAGTACTTC.

The V gene is TRBV7-3, the J gene TRBJ2-2, with 8 positions matching TRBD1. CDR3 length: 15 residues. Trimming cost V 4 bases and J 5 bases; bases outside gene matches: 6. The germline CDR1 and CDR2 sequences are SGHTA and FQGTGA. CDR3 protein: CASSSTGAGTGELFF. CDR3 nucleotides: TGTGCCAGCAGCTCGACAGGGGCTGGGACCGGGGAGCTGTTTTTT. Filled out from reference TRBV7-3 and TRBJ2-2, the complete variable domain reads GAGVSQTPSNKVTEKGKYVELRCDPISGHTALYWYRQSLGQGPEFLIYFQGTGAADDSGLPNDRFFAVRPEGSVSTLKIQRTERGDSAVYLCASSSTGAGTGELFFGEGSRLTVL.

The CDR3, as DNA: TGCGCCAGCAGCTTGCAAGCGACCGGCCCAGATACGCAGTATTTT. It is translated as CASSLQATGPDTQYF. This chain links TRBV5-1 with TRBJ2-3; D unclear. The ends were cut back, 1 base at V and 4 bases at J, with 13 bases in the middle. The CDR3 length is 15 residues. Germline loops: CDR1 SGHRS, CDR2 YFSETQ.

The chain combines TRBV2 with TRBJ1-5; the match to TRBD1 covers 9 bases. Trimming took 5 bases from V and 3 from J; bases not matched to a gene: 5. Germline values: CDR1 SNHLY, CDR2 FYNNEI. This CDR3 is built from 15 residues. The CDR3 spells CASSSDRGDNQPQHF. The CDR3, as DNA: TGTGCCAGCAGTTCGGACAGGGGCGACAATCAGCCCCAGCATTTT. Variable domain in full (rest from reference TRBV2 and TRBJ1-5): EPEVTQTPSHQVTQMGQEVILRCVPISNHLYFYWYRQILGQKVEFLVSFYNNEISEKSEIFDDQFSVERPDGSNFTLKIRSTKLEDSAMYFCASSSDRGDNQPQHFGDGTRLSIL.

The count of this clone is one. This chain uses TRBV7-2 with TRBJ1-2; 8 bases map to TRBD1. Unmatched junction bases numbered 1, after V lost 2 bases and J lost 5 bases. This CDR3 contains 13 residues. From germline, CDR1 is SGHTA and CDR2 FQGNSA. CDR3 sequence: CASSLNRGYGYTF. The CDR3 region has the DNA TGTGCCAGCAGCTTAAACAGGGGGTATGGCTACACCTTC.

V and J are TRBV28 and TRBJ2-7, with a tentative D call TRBD2 (6 bases). The CDR3 extends over 14 amino acids. Germline-derived CDR1 and CDR2 are MDHEN and SYDVKM. The germline V and J ends were trimmed by 10 bases and 2 bases, with 18 bases remaining between them. In nucleotides, the CDR3 is TGTGCCACCAATGAGTGGAGGGGCACCTACGAGCAGTACTTC. This translates into CATNEWRGTYEQYF.

Comment on this clone: Other DNA variants within this sample encode the same CDR3. The rearrangement joins TRBV2 to TRBJ2-7; no clear D gene. Germline values: CDR1 SNHLY, CDR2 FYNNEI. V lost 6 bases and J lost 2, with 5 bases in between. This CDR3 spans 11 amino acids. The CDR3 coding sequence is TGTGCCAGCAGCGAGCCCTACGAGCAGTACTTC. Translating gives CASSEPYEQYF.

This chain connects TRBV25-1 to TRBJ2-5, with D tentatively TRBD1 (6 bases). The J call is in doubt because the DNA end fits TRBJ2-7 better. This CDR3 is built from 14 residues. The germline V gene encodes CDR1 MGHDK and CDR2 SYGVNS. CDR3 DNA sequence: TGTGCCAGCAGTGAGCCGAACAGGGCCTTCGAGCAGTACTTC. Its protein product is CASSEPNRAFEQYF.

This chain links TRBV18 with TRBJ1-2; perhaps TRBD1 as D (6 bases). This CDR3 has 15 residues. V was clipped by 0 bases and J by 7 bases, with 15 bases between them. Germline CDR1 reads KGHSH; CDR2 reads LQKENI. The CDR3 DNA reads as TGTGCCAGCTCACCACCGGGGACACCGAAGGGTGGCTACACCTTC. Its translation is CASSPPGTPKGGYTF. Variable domain in full (rest from reference TRBV18 and TRBJ1-2): NAGVMQNPRHLVRRRGQEARLRCSPMKGHSHVYWYRQLPEEGLKFMVYLQKENIIDESGMPKERFSAEFPKEGPSILRIQQVVRGDSAAYFCASSPPGTPKGGYTFGSGTRLTVV.

This chain joins TRBV9 and TRBJ2-2; TRBD2 is a possible D gene (7 bases). This CDR3 is 14 amino acids long. V lost 4 bases and J lost 4, with 11 bases in between. CDR1 and CDR2 from the germline V gene are SGDLS and YYNGEE. CDR3 sequence: CASSTAGATGELFF. The CDR3 DNA follows: TGTGCCAGCAGCACCGCGGGGGCCACCGGGGAGCTGTTTTTT. The complete variable domain, with remaining parts taken from reference TRBV9 and TRBJ2-2, reads DSGVTQTPKHLITATGQRVTLRCSPRSGDLSVYWYQQSLDQGLQFLIQYYNGEERAKGNILERFSAQQFPDLHSELNLSSLELGDSALYFCASSTAGATGELFFGEGSRLTVL.

The genes are TRBV14 and TRBJ2-7; 12 bases map to TRBD2. Germline-derived CDR1 and CDR2 are SGHDN and FVKESK. CDR3 size: 16 residues. V was pared by 4 bases and J by 7 bases, with 11 bases of the junction left unmatched. For the CDR3, the DNA is TGTGCCAGCAGCCCAATTGCTAGCGGGAGGGCCTTTGAGCAGTACTTC. Amino acids: CASSPIASGRAFEQYF.

The chain links TRBV29-1 to TRBJ2-5; TRBD2 matches at 7 bases. Germline assignment: CDR1 SQVTM and CDR2 ANQGSEA. The CDR3 totals 13 residues. The junction had 5 bases not matched to a gene; V was cut back by 7 bases and J by 0 bases. The CDR3 DNA is TGCAGCGCCGTGGGGGGGAACCAAGAGACCCAGTACTTC. It specifies CSAVGGNQETQYF.

The chain employs TRBV10-3 and TRBJ2-7, with 8 bases fitting TRBD1. In germline, CDR1 is ENHRY, CDR2 SYGVKD. The CDR3 is 13 residues long. The junction had 5 bases not matched to a gene; V was cut back by 4 bases and J by 6 bases. CDR3: CAISVTTGAEQYF. In DNA form, the CDR3 reads TGTGCCATCAGTGTAACGACAGGGGCCGAGCAGTACTTC.

V gene TRBV7-6 combines with J gene TRBJ2-1; D is perhaps TRBD2 (6 bases). The CDR3 loop spans 16 amino acids. Germline V gives CDR1 SGHVS, CDR2 FNYEAQ. Trimming pared 5 bases from V and 6 bases from J, leaving 20 bases between. The CDR3 loop is CASSPRGKGPVNEQFF. The CDR3 region has the DNA TGTGCCAGCAGCCCTCGGGGGAAGGGCCCTGTCAATGAGCAGTTCTTC.

The chain uses TRBV18 and TRBJ2-1, with D perhaps given as TRBD1 or TRBD2 (5 bases each). CDR1 is KGHSH and CDR2 is LQKENI in the germline V gene. V lost 0 bases and J 3 bases, leaving 21 bases between the germline ends. This CDR3 is built from 19 residues. This CDR3 reads CASSPPVGVSGILYNEQFF. The CDR3 DNA is TGTGCCAGCTCACCACCAGTGGGGGTATCCGGGATTCTCTACAATGAGCAGTTCTTC.

In nucleotides, the CDR3 is TGTGCCAGCAGCTTAGAGCCAGGGAGGAGGAACGAGCAGTACTTC. Encoded protein: CASSLEPGRRNEQYF. This rearrangement joins TRBV7-2 to TRBJ2-7; D might be TRBD2 (6 bases). Trimming shortened V by 1 base and J by 5 bases, and 15 bases separated the two germline ends. Germline loops: CDR1 SGHTA, CDR2 FQGNSA. The CDR3 has 15 residues.

V is TRBV21-1 and J is TRBJ2-1; the D segment call TRBD2 is taken from the table without a DNA check. TRBV21-1 is annotated as a pseudogene. The length of the CDR3 is 17 residues. CDR3 sequence reads: CASSKALSGSSGNEQFF. For the CDR3, the DNA is TGTGCCAGCAGCAAAGCGCTTTCCGGGAGTTCGGGTAATGAGCAGTTCTTC.

The CDR3 bases are TGTGCCAGTAGCCCCTTCTTCGGGGCGAACACTGAAGCTTTCTTT. Amino acids: CASSPFFGANTEAFF. The chain carries TRBV19 and TRBJ1-1; D is possibly TRBD1 (5 bases). The CDR3 contains 15 residues. Trimming removed 6 bases at V and 1 base at J, with 15 bases between. The V gene's germline CDR1 is LNHDA and CDR2 SQIVND (reference sequence).

The chain carries TRBV7-9 and TRBJ2-6; 7 bases fit TRBD1. The CDR3 is 19 residues long. Per germline, CDR1 SEHNR and CDR2 FQNEAQ (reference sequence). The V segment lost 1 base and the J segment 5 bases; nucleotides outside the gene matches: 14. The CDR3 coding sequence is TGTGCCAGCAGCTTAGTTCTGGGACAGCGCCCCACGAGGGCCAACGTCCTGACTTTC. It yields the protein CASSLVLGQRPTRANVLTF.

Here the CDR3 DNA reads TGCGCCAGCAGCTCCACCGGGACAGGCAATCAGCCCCAGCATTTT. It codes for CASSSTGTGNQPQHF. This chain links TRBV5-1 with TRBJ1-5; 7 bases align to TRBD1. The V gene's germline CDR1 is SGHRS and CDR2 YFSETQ. V lost 3 bases, J lost 2 bases, and 5 bases stayed unmatched. The CDR3 is 15 residues long.

About this clone itself: This CDR3 is also generated by other DNA sequences in the sample. The rearrangement joins TRBV9 to TRBJ2-1; 10 nucleotides align to TRBD2. The CDR3 consists of 15 residues. Germline CDR1 is SGDLS and CDR2 is YYNGEE. Unmatched junction bases numbered 1, after V lost 4 bases and J lost 0 bases. The CDR3 region is CASSPSGSSYNEQFF. The CDR3, as DNA: TGTGCCAGCAGCCCTAGCGGGAGCTCCTACAATGAGCAGTTCTTC.

The chain uses TRBV19 and TRBJ2-2; 8 bases align to TRBD1. The ends lost 7 bases at V and 1 base at J; junction bases unmatched: 11. CDR3 size: 17 residues. Per the germline V gene, CDR1 is LNHDA and CDR2 is SQIVND (reference sequence). Written as DNA, the CDR3 is TGTGCCAGTAAGGACAGGGTTGACGTGGGGAACACCGGGGAGCTGTTTTTT. Residues: CASKDRVDVGNTGELFF.

This sequence joins TRBV6-5 and TRBJ2-7, with unresolved D. CDR1 is MNHEY, CDR2 SVGAGI, per germline. With 6 bases removed from V and 0 bases from J, the gap between germline ends came to 9 bases. The CDR3 sequence is 13 residues long. This CDR3 is CASSLLSSYEQYF. In DNA, the CDR3 is TGTGCCAGCAGCCTCCTTAGCTCCTACGAGCAGTACTTC.

This rearrangement joins TRBV9 to TRBJ2-5; possible D gene TRBD1, 6 bases. Germline V CDR1 and CDR2: SGDLS, YYNGEE. The V end lost 0 bases, the J end lost 5 bases, and 14 bases lay between the germline ends. The CDR3 spans 15 residues. The CDR3 loop is CASSVAGGSRETQYF. The CDR3 bases are TGTGCCAGCAGCGTAGCTGGGGGCTCTCGGGAGACCCAGTACTTC.

The rearrangement links TRBV28 to TRBJ1-2, with D perhaps matching TRBD1 (6 bases). This CDR3 contains 14 residues. Trimming shortened V by 6 bases and J by 6 bases, and 17 bases separated the two germline ends. CDR1 and CDR2 (germline): MDHEN, SYDVKM. The CDR3 is CASRPDTGFHGYTF. In DNA form, the CDR3 reads TGTGCCAGCAGACCCGACACAGGGTTTCATGGCTACACCTTC.

For this clone: Additional DNA sequences in this sample encode the identical CDR3. This chain links TRBV4-1 with TRBJ2-1; 10 nucleotides match TRBD2. CDR1 and CDR2 (germline): MGHRA, YSYEKL. V lost 0 bases and J lost 1; bases outside the gene matches: 3. CDR3 size: 17 residues. This chain's CDR3 is CASSQDPTSGSYNEQFF. CDR3 sequence (DNA): TGCGCCAGCAGCCAAGACCCGACTAGCGGGTCCTACAATGAGCAGTTCTTC.